Included here is one T cell receptor (beta chain) sequence, with context. These data come from a study of shared clonotypes between healthy human individuals. The investigators split CD4+ cells into a CD45RA+ naive subset and a CD45RA-negative memory subset. Germline V CDR1 and CDR2: SEHNR, FQNEAQ (reference sequence). Deletions cut 6 bases from V and 2 bases from J, with 15 bases between. This CDR3 comprises 15 residues. The assay was run at deep level. Some clones are missing from TCRdb's copy, which holds only in-frame ones; the method was immunoSEQ multiplex PCR. The table shows 1,100,000 or so clones, with 78% occurring only once.

The chain recombines TRBV7-9 with TRBJ2-3; a possible D gene is TRBD1 (6 bases). Sequencing was carried out using memory CD4+ T cells from PBMCs. Noted subset: CD45RA-negative fraction. This receptor was obtained from a man between 18 and 35 years old in good health. Some clones in this sample may be carry-over from other donors' samples. This CDR3 reads CASSRRQAITDTQYF. For the CDR3, the DNA is TGTGCCAGCAGTCGTCGACAGGCTATCACAGATACGCAGTATTTT.